Sequencing of this TCR beta chain was carried out in a study of blood T cell repertoires in COVID-19. Study at large: T cells, B-cell-depleted T cells, or PBMCs provided the cDNA or gDNA that served as material.

Cohort 3 recovered donors had two negative PCRs, clearance, or symptom resolution. TCRdb's table, derived via immunoSEQ multiplex PCR, lists solely in-frame clones and lacks some. The data show a few hundred thousand clones, more than 75% seen once. The CDR3 sequence is 15 residues long. V lost 6 bases to trimming and J lost 3 bases, with 15 bases between them. CDR1 and CDR2 (germline): LNHDA, SQIVND (reference sequence). This clone showed up just once. The chain has TRBV19 and TRBJ1-5; D might be TRBD1 (6 bases). Specimen: PBMCs or T cells enriched from blood (not recorded which). The source of this sequence is a woman aged 40 to 55 who had recovered from COVID-19. The CDR3: CASSREGHHNQPQHF. DNA for the CDR3: TGTGCCAGTAGCCGAGAGGGACACCACAATCAGCCCCAGCATTTT.